The clone carrying this TCR beta chain showed up just a few times. The source of the sample is a study of blood T cell repertoires in COVID-19. Whole-study context: There were acute and convalescent COVID-19 samples, and they came from the United States, Italy and Spain. T cells, B-cell-depleted T cells, or PBMCs supplied cDNA or gDNA.

Original analysis: Reference gene primer amplification gave estimated nucleated cell counts. The data were produced by immunoSEQ multiplex PCR, yet TCRdb's version contains in-frame clones alone and is incomplete. That table supplies the V and J calls and clone size; D and trimming were determined from the DNA. The data contain 70,000 to 85,000 clones, around 80% of them singletons. The CDR3 covers 13 residues. V shed 6 bases and J shed 8 bases, with 13 bases lying between them. Per the germline V gene, CDR1 is MNHEY and CDR2 is SVGEGT. The specimen was peripheral blood. The source is a man in his sixties with acute or convalescent COVID-19. V and J are TRBV6-2 or TRBV6-3 and TRBJ1-4; D unresolved. CDR3 DNA: TGTGCCAGCAGCCGCGGCCAAATGGAAAAACTGTTTTTT. Protein sequence: CASSRGQMEKLFF.